The following is a TCR beta chain sequence with its context. Its antigen is as yet unknown. This sample is drawn from a study of T cell responses to AZD1222 COVID-19 vaccine. Study conclusions and caveats: Spike-specific TCR breadth and depth were elevated following two AZD1222 doses. In the spike-specific TCR repertoire, nearly half reportedly target unmutated variant regions. Sampled repertoires all dated from after the peak T cell response.

The table came from immunoSEQ multiplex PCR; TCRdb's copy has only in-frame clones and leaves some out. The data contain around 65,000 clones, around 75% of them singletons. V was clipped by 4 bases and J by 0 bases, with 9 bases between them. The CDR3 contains 14 residues. From germline, CDR1 is LGHNA and CDR2 YSLEER. This TCR derives from an adult in good health. The sequences come from peripheral blood, collected on day 0 of AZD1222 vaccination. The chain has TRBV4-3 and TRBJ1-2, with TRBD1 as a possible D gene (6 bases). The CDR3: CASSRGQSNYGYTF. The CDR3 region has the DNA TGCGCCAGCAGCCGAGGACAGTCTAACTATGGCTACACCTTC.